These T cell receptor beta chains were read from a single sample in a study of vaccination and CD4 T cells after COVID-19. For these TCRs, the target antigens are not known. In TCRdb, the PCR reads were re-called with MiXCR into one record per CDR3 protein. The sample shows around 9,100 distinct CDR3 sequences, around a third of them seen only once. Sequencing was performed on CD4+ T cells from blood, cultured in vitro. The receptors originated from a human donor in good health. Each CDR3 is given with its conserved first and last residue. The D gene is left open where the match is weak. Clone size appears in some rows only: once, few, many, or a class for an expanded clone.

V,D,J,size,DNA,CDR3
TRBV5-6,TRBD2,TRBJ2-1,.,TGTGCCAGCAGTCTTAGCGGGACCGCCTACAATGAGCAGTTCTTC,CASSLSGTAYNEQFF
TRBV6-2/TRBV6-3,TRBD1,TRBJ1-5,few,TGTGCCAGCAGAAGACTGGACAGGGCCGATCAGCCCCAGCATTTT,CASRRLDRADQPQHF
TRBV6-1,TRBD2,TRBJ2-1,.,TGTGCCAGCAGTCACGAAAGCGGGAGGTTTACCCATGAGCAGTTCTTC,CASSHESGRFTHEQFF
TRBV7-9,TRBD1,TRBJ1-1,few,TGTGCCAGCAGCCGACAGGGGGCTAACACTGAAGCTTTCTTT,CASSRQGANTEAFF
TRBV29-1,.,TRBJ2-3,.,TGCAGTGCGACTTCTAGAGGCGGAAACACAGATACGCAGTATTTT,CSATSRGGNTDTQYF
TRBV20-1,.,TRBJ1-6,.,TGCAGTGCTAGAGAAGGTAGATCACCCCTCCACTTT,CSAREGRSPLHF
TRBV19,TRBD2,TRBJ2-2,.,TGTGCCAGTAGGATAGCGGGAGCGAACACCGGGGAGCTGTTTTTT,CASRIAGANTGELFF
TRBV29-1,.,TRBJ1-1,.,TGCAGCTTAAGGTTGAACACTGAAGCTTTCTTT,CSLRLNTEAFF
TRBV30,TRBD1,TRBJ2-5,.,TGTGCCTGGACGTCGATCCTCTCTAGACAGGGGAAGAGGGAGACCCAGTACTTC,CAWTSILSRQGKRETQYF
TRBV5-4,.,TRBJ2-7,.,TGTGCCAGCAGCTTGGGGTCGGGACGAACAGCCTACGAGCAGTACTTC,CASSLGSGRTAYEQYF
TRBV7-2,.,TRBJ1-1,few,TGTGCCGGCGGGGAATCCCCGAACACTGAAGCTTTCTTT,CAGGESPNTEAFF
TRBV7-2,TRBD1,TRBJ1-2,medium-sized,TGTGCCAGCAGCCAGGGACAGGGCTATGGCTACACCTTC,CASSQGQGYGYTF